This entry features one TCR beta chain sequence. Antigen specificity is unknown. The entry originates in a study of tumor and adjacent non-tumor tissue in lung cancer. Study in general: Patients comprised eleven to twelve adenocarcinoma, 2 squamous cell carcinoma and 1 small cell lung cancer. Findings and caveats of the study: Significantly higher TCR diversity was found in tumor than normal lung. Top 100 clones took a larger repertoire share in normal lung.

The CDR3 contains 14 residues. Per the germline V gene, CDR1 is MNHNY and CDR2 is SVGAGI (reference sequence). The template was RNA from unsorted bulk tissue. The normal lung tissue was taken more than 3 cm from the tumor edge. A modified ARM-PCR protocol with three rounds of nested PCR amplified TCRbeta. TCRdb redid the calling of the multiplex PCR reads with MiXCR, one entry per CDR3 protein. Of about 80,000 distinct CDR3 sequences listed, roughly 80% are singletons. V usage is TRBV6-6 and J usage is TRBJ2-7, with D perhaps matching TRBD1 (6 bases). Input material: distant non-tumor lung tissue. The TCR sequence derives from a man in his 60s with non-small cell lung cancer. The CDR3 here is CTISLRDTIYEQYF. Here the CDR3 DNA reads TGTACCATCAGCCTCCGGGACACGATCTACGAGCAGTACTTC.